These T cell receptor beta chains were read from a single sample in a study of blood T cells in healthy people across ages. TCRdb fed the 5' RACE reads into MiXCR, producing one record per CDR3 protein. The data show more than 900,000 distinct CDR3 sequences, about 23% seen once. The same sample was also studied in work on T cells of mothers and their children.

Sequences were obtained from blood. Receptor source: a girl under 10 years old in good health. Each CDR3 is given with its conserved first and last residue. The D gene is left open where the match is weak. Some rows have no size entry. The others give once, few or many, or a class for an expanded clone.

V gene,D gene,J gene,clone size,CDR3 DNA,CDR3 protein
TRBV20-1,TRBD2,TRBJ2-3,few,TGCAGTGCTACTATAGCGGGGGGTAGCACAGATACGCAGTATTTT,CSATIAGGSTDTQYF
TRBV20-1,NA,TRBJ2-3,NA,TGCAGTGCTACCAGCACTAGAGATATGGGCACAGATACGCAGTATTTT,CSATSTRDMGTDTQYF
TRBV12-3/TRBV12-4,NA,TRBJ1-1,NA,TGTGCCAGCAGTTTAGTGCCGCTTTTGGGAGCTTTCTTT,CASSLVPLLGAFF
TRBV20-1,NA,TRBJ2-3,few,TGCAGTGCTTATTCCGCTGTGGCGGGCAATACGCAGTATTTT,CSAYSAVAGNTQYF
TRBV12-3/TRBV12-4,NA,TRBJ2-7,NA,TGTGCCAGCAGTTCGAGACAGGAAATTGGAGAGCAGTACTTC,CASSSRQEIGEQYF
TRBV7-2,NA,TRBJ2-3,NA,TGTGCCAGCAGGGCCACAGATACGCAGTATTTT,CASRATDTQYF
TRBV7-2,TRBD1,TRBJ2-6,NA,TGTGCCAGCAGCCCGGGACAGCCTGGGGCCAACGTCCTGACTTTC,CASSPGQPGANVLTF
TRBV27,NA,TRBJ2-7,NA,TGTGCCAGCAGTCCACCAGACTACGAGCAGTACTTC,CASSPPDYEQYF
TRBV7-3,NA,TRBJ1-4,once,TGTGCCAGCTCAAGGGTATCTGAAAAACTGTTTTTT,CASSRVSEKLFF
TRBV4-3,NA,TRBJ1-2,few,TGCGCCAGCAGCCAAGATGCGTCAGGGCCCTATGGCTACACCTTC,CASSQDASGPYGYTF
TRBV20-1,NA,TRBJ2-7,NA,TGCAGTGCTAGTGGGTTAGCGACTTCCTACGAGCAGTACTTC,CSASGLATSYEQYF
TRBV7-6,TRBD1,TRBJ1-6,NA,TGTGCCAGCAGCACGGGACAGGGTTTGAATTCACCCCTCCACTTT,CASSTGQGLNSPLHF
TRBV27,NA,TRBJ1-1,few,TGTGCCAGCAGTATAACAGGAGAGAACACTGAAGCTTTCTTT,CASSITGENTEAFF
TRBV28,NA,TRBJ2-4,few,TGTGCCAGCAGTGGCCCCCCGCGAAGCCAACTAGCCAAAAACATTCAGTACTTC,CASSGPPRSQLAKNIQYF
TRBV20-1,NA,TRBJ2-1,NA,TGCAGTGCTAAAGCCCTAGAAACCTACAATGAGCAGTTCTTC,CSAKALETYNEQFF
TRBV6-5,NA,TRBJ2-6,few,TGTGCCAGCAGTTACTCAGGGGCAGGGGCCAACGTCCCGACTTTC,CASSYSGAGANVPTF
TRBV3-1,NA,TRBJ1-3,NA,TGTGCCAGCAGCCAAGATTATAGAGGGTCCGGAAACACCATATATTTT,CASSQDYRGSGNTIYF
TRBV5-1,NA,TRBJ2-1,few,TGCGCCAGCAGCTTGAGGTCTCCTTTCTACAATGAGCAGTTCTTC,CASSLRSPFYNEQFF
TRBV29-1,NA,TRBJ1-1,few,TGCAGCGTTGGCAATACGGGGTGGAACACTGAAGCTTTCTTT,CSVGNTGWNTEAFF
TRBV6-5,NA,TRBJ2-1,few,TGTGCCAGCAGTTACGATAGGTCGGACGGTGAGCAGTTCTTC,CASSYDRSDGEQFF
TRBV29-1,TRBD1,TRBJ1-2,NA,TGCAGCGTTATCCTGACAGGGTTCTATGGCTACACCTTC,CSVILTGFYGYTF
TRBV20-1,TRBD1,TRBJ1-2,once,TGCAGTGCTAGTAACACAGGGGAGCGAGGCTATGGCTACGCCTTC,CSASNTGERGYGYAF
TRBV28,NA,TRBJ2-1,few,TGTGCCAGCAGTTTACCAGGGGGCGGGAGGGACACCTACAATGAGCAGTTCTTC,CASSLPGGGRDTYNEQFF
TRBV12-3/TRBV12-4,TRBD2,TRBJ2-5,NA,TGTGCCAGCAGTCAGGGAACGCGGGGGGGCCAAGAGACCCAGTACTTC,CASSQGTRGGQETQYF
TRBV5-1,NA,TRBJ1-2,many,TGCGCCAGCAGCTTGGGTCTTAACTATGGCTACACCTTC,CASSLGLNYGYTF
TRBV28,NA,TRBJ2-7,few,TGTGCCAGCACCGGAGGGGAGCAGTACTTC,CASTGGEQYF
TRBV27,TRBD1,TRBJ2-7,once,TGTGCCAGCAGTTCGACAGGGCTCGAGCAGTACTTC,CASSSTGLEQYF
TRBV2,NA,TRBJ2-3,NA,TGTGCCAGCAGTCGACTAGTCCCAGATACGCAGTATTTT,CASSRLVPDTQYF
TRBV5-6,TRBD1,TRBJ2-3,NA,TGTGCCAGCAGCTTGGCCAAGGGGGCGAGAGTAGATACGCAGTATTTT,CASSLAKGARVDTQYF
TRBV7-9,NA,TRBJ2-7,few,TGTGCCAGCAGCTTAACCCGGACGGCAGGCGAGCAGTACTTC,CASSLTRTAGEQYF
TRBV5-4,NA,TRBJ1-2,few,TGTGCCAGCAGGGACAACTTCAACTATGGCTACACCTTC,CASRDNFNYGYTF
TRBV15,NA,TRBJ1-5,NA,TGTGCCACCAGCAGGCCAGGCGGCAATCAGCCCCAGCATTTT,CATSRPGGNQPQHF
TRBV2,NA,TRBJ1-2,NA,TGTGCCAGCAGTGATTCTCCTCGGTATGGCTACACCTTC,CASSDSPRYGYTF
TRBV7-9,TRBD2,TRBJ2-1,NA,TGTGCCAGCAGCTTTCAGCTAGCGGGAATTGATGAGCAGTTCTTC,CASSFQLAGIDEQFF
TRBV2,TRBD2,TRBJ2-1,NA,TGTGCCAGCAGTCTCCCCCAAGGTGGCGGGAGTTCCTACAATGAGCAGTTCTTC,CASSLPQGGGSSYNEQFF
TRBV2,NA,TRBJ2-3,few,TGTGCCAGCAGGGACTTTACTAAAAGCACAGATACGCAGTATTTT,CASRDFTKSTDTQYF
TRBV28,TRBD1,TRBJ2-7,few,TGTGCCAGCAGTTCCCGACAGGGGGCCTACGAGCAGTACTTC,CASSSRQGAYEQYF
TRBV7-8,NA,TRBJ2-5,NA,TGTGCCAGCAGCTTAGAGTGGACGGGAGAGCAGTACTTC,CASSLEWTGEQYF
TRBV3-1,NA,TRBJ2-1,NA,TGTGCCAGCAGCCAAAGGTCGGAGTGGAGCAATGAGCAGTTCTTC,CASSQRSEWSNEQFF
TRBV6-1,TRBD1,TRBJ2-1,NA,TGTGCCAGCAGTGAGGGCAGGGGGCGAAGAGATGAGCAGTTCTTC,CASSEGRGRRDEQFF
TRBV11-2,NA,TRBJ1-2,once,TGTGCCAGTACAATGGGGGGAGCTGGCTACACCTTC,CASTMGGAGYTF
TRBV7-2,NA,TRBJ2-1,few,TGTGCCAGCAGCGGGGACGTATTTTTCGATGAGCAGTTCTTC,CASSGDVFFDEQFF
TRBV9,NA,TRBJ1-1,once,TGTGCCAGCAGCGTAGAGGGGGGGACGGGGAACACTGAAGCTTTCTTT,CASSVEGGTGNTEAFF
TRBV29-1,TRBD2,TRBJ2-1,few,TGCAGCCTCACCACTAGCGGAGATACCTCCTACAATGAGCAGTTCTTC,CSLTTSGDTSYNEQFF
TRBV6-6,NA,TRBJ2-1,few,TGTGCCAGCAGTTACTCGGCCCCTACGGCGCAGTTCTTC,CASSYSAPTAQFF
TRBV28,TRBD1,TRBJ1-3,few,TGTGCCAGCGGGACAGGAGGAAACACCATATATTTT,CASGTGGNTIYF
TRBV7-3,TRBD2,TRBJ2-5,NA,TGTGCCAGCAGCTCCAGCAGGACTAGCGGAATACAAGAGACCCAGTACTTC,CASSSSRTSGIQETQYF
TRBV7-9,NA,TRBJ2-3,once,TGTGCCAGCAGCTTAATCAAGGATCACACAGATACGCAGTATTTT,CASSLIKDHTDTQYF
TRBV11-3,NA,TRBJ1-4,few,TGTGCCAGCAGACTCGGACGGCTACTCTGGAATGAAAAACTGTTTTTT,CASRLGRLLWNEKLFF
TRBV6-6,NA,TRBJ1-4,NA,TGTGCCAGCAGTTACGCAGGGTTAGATGAAAAACTGTTTTTT,CASSYAGLDEKLFF
TRBV12-5,TRBD2,TRBJ2-5,NA,TGTGCTAGTGGTTTGGCCTCTGGCGGGAGGACAGAGACCCAGTACTTC,CASGLASGGRTETQYF
TRBV10-3,TRBD1,TRBJ1-1,few,TGTGCCATCAGTGGGACAGGGCTGGGGAACACTGAAGCTTTCTTT,CAISGTGLGNTEAFF
TRBV28,TRBD1,TRBJ2-4,once,TGTGCCATCAAACCGAACGACAGGGTCATTCAGTACTTC,CAIKPNDRVIQYF
TRBV4-1,NA,TRBJ2-3,NA,TGCGCCAGCAGCCAAGATCGAATTCACACGGGAGCCACAGATACGCAGTATTTT,CASSQDRIHTGATDTQYF
TRBV12-3/TRBV12-4,NA,TRBJ1-4,few,TGTGCCAGCAGTTTAAGCGACCAGGATGAAAAACTGTTTTTT,CASSLSDQDEKLFF
TRBV7-2,NA,TRBJ2-7,NA,TGTGCCAGCAGCATTCAGCGTACAGGGAACGAGCAGTACTTC,CASSIQRTGNEQYF
TRBV28,TRBD2,TRBJ2-7,NA,TGTGCCAGCAGCCGACAGAGCGGGAGTAGCTACGAGCAGTACTTC,CASSRQSGSSYEQYF
TRBV12-3/TRBV12-4,TRBD1,TRBJ1-4,NA,TGTGCCAGCAGGGCCGGGACAGGGGAAAAAAAACTGTTTTTT,CASRAGTGEKKLFF
TRBV20-1,TRBD1,TRBJ2-7,NA,TGCAGTGCTGCCGCAGAGACAGGGGGATCCTACGAGCAGTACTTC,CSAAAETGGSYEQYF
TRBV7-8,NA,TRBJ1-1,NA,TGTGCCAGCAGCCTAGATAGTATAACTTTCTTT,CASSLDSITFF